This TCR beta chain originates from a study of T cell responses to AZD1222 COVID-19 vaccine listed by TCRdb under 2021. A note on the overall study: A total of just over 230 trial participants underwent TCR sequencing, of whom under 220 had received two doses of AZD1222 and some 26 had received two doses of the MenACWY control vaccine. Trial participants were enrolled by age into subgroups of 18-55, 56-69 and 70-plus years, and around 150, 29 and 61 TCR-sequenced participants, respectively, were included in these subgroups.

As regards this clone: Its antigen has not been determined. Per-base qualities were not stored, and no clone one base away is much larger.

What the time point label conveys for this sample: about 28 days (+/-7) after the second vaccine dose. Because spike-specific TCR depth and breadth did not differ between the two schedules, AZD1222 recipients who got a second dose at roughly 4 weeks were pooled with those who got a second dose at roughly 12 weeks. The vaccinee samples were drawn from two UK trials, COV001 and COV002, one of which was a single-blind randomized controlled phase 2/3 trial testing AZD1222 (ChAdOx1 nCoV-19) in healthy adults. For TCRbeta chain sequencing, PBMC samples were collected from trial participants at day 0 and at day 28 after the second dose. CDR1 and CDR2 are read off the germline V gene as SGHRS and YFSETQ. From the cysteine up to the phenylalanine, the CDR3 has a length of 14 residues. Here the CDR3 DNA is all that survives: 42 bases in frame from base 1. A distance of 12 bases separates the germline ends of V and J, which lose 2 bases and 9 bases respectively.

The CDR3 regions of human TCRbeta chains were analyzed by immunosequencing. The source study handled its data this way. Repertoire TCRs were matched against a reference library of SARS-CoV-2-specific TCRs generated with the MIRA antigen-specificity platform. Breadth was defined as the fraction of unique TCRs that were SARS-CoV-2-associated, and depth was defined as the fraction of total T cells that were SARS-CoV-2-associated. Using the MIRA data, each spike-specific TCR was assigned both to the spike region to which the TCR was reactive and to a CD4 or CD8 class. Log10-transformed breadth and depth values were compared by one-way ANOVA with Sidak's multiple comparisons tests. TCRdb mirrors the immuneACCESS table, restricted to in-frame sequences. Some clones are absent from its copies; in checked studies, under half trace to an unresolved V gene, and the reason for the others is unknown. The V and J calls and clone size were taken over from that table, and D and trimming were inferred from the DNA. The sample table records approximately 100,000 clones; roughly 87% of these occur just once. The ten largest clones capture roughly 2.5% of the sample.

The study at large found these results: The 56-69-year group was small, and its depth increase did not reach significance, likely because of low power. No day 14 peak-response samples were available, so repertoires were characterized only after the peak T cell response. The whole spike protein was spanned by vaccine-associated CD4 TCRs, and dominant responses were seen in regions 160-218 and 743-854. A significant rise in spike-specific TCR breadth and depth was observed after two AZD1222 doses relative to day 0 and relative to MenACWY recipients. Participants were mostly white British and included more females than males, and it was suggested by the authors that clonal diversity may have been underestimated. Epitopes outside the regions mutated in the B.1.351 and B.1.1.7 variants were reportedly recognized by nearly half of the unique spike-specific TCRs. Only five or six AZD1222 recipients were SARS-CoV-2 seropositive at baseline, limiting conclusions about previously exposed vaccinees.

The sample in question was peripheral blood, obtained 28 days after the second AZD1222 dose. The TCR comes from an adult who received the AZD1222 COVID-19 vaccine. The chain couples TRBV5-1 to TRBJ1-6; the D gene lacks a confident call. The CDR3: CASSLRTDGSPLHF. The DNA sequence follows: TGCGCCAGCAGCTTAAGGACGGACGGTTCACCCCTCCACTTT.